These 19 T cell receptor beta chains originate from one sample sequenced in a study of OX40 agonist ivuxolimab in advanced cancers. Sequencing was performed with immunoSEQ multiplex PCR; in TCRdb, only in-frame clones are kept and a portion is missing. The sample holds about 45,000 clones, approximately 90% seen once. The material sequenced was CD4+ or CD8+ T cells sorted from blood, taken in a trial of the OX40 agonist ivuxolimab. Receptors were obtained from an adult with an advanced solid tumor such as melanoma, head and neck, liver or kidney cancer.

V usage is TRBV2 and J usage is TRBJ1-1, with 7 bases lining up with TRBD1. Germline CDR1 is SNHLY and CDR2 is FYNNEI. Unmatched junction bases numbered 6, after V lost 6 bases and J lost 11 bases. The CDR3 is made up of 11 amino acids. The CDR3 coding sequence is TGTGCCAGCAGGGAGGGGGCGGTTGCTTTCTTT. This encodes CASREGAVAFF.

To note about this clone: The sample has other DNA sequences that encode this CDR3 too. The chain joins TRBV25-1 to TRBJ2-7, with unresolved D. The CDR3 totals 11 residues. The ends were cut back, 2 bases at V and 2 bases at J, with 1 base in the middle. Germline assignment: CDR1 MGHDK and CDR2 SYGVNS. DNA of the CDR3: TGTGCCAGCAGTGAAGCCTACGAGCAGTACTTC. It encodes CASSEAYEQYF.

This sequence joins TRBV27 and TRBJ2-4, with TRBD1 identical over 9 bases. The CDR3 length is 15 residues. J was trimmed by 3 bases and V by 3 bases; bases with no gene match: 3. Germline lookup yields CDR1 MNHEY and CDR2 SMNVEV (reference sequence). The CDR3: CASSLGTGNKNIQYF. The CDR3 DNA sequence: TGTGCCAGCAGTTTGGGGACAGGGAACAAAAACATTCAGTACTTC.

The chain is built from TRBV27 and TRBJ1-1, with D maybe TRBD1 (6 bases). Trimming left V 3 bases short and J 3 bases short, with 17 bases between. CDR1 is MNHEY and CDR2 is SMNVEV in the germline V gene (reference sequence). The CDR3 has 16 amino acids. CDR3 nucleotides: TGTGCCAGCAGTTTGATCGGGGGCGCGTATGACACTGAAGCTTTCTTT. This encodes CASSLIGGAYDTEAFF.

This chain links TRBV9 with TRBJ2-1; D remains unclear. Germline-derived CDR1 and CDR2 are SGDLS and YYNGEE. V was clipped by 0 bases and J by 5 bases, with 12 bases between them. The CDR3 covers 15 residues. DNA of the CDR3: TGTGCCAGCAGCGTAGATGAGTATACCCACAATGAGCAGTTCTTC. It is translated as CASSVDEYTHNEQFF.

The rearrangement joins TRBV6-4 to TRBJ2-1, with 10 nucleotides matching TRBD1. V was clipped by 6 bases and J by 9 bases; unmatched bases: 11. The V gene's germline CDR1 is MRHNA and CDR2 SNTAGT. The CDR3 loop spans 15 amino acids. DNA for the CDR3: TGTGCCAGCAGCACATACGGGACAGGGGTTGGTGAGCAGTTCTTC. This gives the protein CASSTYGTGVGEQFF.

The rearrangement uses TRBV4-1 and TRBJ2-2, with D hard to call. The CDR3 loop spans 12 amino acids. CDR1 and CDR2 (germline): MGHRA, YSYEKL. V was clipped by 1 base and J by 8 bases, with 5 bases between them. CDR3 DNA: TGCGCCAGCAGCCAAGCTTCGGGGGAGCTGTTTTTT. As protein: CASSQASGELFF.

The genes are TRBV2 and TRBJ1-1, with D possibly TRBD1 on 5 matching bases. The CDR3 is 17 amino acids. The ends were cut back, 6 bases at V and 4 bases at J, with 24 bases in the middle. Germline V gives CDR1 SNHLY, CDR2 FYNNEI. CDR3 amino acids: CASREKLMTVFATEAFF. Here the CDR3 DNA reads TGTGCCAGCAGAGAAAAACTCATGACAGTTTTTGCCACTGAAGCTTTCTTT.

In nucleotides, the CDR3 is TGTGCCAGCAGCTTAGTGACCTACAATGAGCAGTTCTTC. Its protein is CASSLVTYNEQFF. The genes are TRBV7-9 and TRBJ2-1; unclear D gene. CDR1 is SEHNR and CDR2 is FQNEAQ in the germline V gene (reference sequence). V was trimmed by 1 base and J by 2 bases, leaving 3 bases between them. The CDR3 length is 13 residues.

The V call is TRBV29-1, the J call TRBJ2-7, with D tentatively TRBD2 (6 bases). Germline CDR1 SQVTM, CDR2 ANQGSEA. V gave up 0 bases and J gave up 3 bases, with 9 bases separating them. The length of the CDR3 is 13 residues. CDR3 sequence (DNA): TGCAGCGTTGAAGATCGGACTAACTACGAGCAGTACTTC. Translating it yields CSVEDRTNYEQYF.

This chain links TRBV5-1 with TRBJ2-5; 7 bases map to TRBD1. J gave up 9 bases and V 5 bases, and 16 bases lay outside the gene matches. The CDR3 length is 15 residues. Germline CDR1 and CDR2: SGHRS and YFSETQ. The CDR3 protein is CASSPGTDTYNPQYF. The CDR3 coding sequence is TGCGCCAGCAGTCCCGGGACAGACACATATAATCCCCAGTACTTC.

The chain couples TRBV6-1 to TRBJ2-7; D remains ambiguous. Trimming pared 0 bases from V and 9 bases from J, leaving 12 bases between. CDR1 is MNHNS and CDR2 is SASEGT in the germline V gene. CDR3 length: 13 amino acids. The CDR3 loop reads CASSEADSGPQYF. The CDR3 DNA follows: TGTGCCAGCAGTGAAGCGGATTCAGGTCCGCAGTACTTC.

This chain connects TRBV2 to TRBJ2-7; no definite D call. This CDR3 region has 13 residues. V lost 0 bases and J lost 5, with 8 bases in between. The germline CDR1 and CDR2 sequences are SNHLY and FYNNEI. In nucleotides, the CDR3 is TGTGCCAGCAGTGAAGCTCTTACGCACGAGCAGTACTTC. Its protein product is CASSEALTHEQYF.

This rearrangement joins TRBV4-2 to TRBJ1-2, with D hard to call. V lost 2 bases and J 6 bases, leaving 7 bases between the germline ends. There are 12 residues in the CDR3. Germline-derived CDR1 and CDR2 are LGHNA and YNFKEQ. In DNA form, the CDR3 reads TGTGCCAGCAGCCAACCCGCGGATGGCTACACCTTC. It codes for CASSQPADGYTF.

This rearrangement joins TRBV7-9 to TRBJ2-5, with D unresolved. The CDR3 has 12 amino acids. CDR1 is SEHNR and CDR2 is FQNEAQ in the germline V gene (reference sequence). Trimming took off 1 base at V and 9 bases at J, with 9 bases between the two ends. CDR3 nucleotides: TGTGCCAGCAGCTTAGGGTTTGAGGCCCAGTACTTC. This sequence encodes CASSLGFEAQYF.

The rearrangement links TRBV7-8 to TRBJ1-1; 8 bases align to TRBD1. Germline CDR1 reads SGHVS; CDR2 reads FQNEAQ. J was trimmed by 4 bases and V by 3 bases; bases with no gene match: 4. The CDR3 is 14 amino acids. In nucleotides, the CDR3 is TGTGCCAGCAGCTTTACAGGGGGGAGCACTGAAGCTTTCTTT. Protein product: CASSFTGGSTEAFF.

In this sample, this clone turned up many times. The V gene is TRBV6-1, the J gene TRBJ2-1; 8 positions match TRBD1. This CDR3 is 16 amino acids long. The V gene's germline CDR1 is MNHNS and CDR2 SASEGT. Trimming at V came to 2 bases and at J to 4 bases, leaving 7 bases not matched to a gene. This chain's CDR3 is CASSENPGGFYNEQFF. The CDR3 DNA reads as TGTGCCAGCAGTGAAAATCCAGGGGGCTTTTACAATGAGCAGTTCTTC.

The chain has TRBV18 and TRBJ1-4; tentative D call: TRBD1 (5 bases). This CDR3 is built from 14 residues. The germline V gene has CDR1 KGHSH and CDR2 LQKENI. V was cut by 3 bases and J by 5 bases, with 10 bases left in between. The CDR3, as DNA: TGTGCCAGCTCACCGGGGGTGGAGAATGAAAAACTGTTTTTT. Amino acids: CASSPGVENEKLFF.

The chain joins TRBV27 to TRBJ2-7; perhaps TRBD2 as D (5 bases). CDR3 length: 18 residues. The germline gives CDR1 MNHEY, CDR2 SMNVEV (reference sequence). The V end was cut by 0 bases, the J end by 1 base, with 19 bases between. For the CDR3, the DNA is TGTGCCAGCAGTTTATCGAAAGCCGGGAATAGGGTATCCTACGAGCAGTACTTC. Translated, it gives CASSLSKAGNRVSYEQYF.